This TCR beta chain derives from a study of control samples from healthy donors and cancer patients (dated by TCRdb to the early 2020s). According to the germline V gene, CDR1 reads MGHRA and CDR2 reads YSYEKL. Here V drops 1 base and J drops 6 bases, and the junction holds 8 bases not matched to any gene. CDR3 length: 17 amino acids, cysteine to phenylalanine. The entry retains the CDR3 DNA only, 51 bases that are in frame from base 1. Points on this clone: Its antigen target is currently unknown. Qualities for individual bases were not recorded, and no much larger clone is one base off.

Libraries came from the immunoSEQ multiplex PCR assay. Drawn from immuneACCESS, this table holds only the in-frame rearrangements with V and J called that TCRdb kept. Clones are partly lost; checked studies trace under half to an unresolved V gene and leave the rest unexplained. The sample table shows some 150,000 clones, and just over 95% are seen once. Over 0.9% of the sample is taken by the ten largest. The sample comprised blood. This TCR was recovered from a woman in her twenties or thirties in good health. In this chain, TRBV4-1 is recombined with TRBJ2-1; TRBD2 agrees with 11 junctional bases. CDR3 loop: CASSQGIAGGQVNEQFF. The DNA reads TGCGCCAGCAGCCAAGGGATAGCGGGAGGGCAGGTCAATGAGCAGTTCTTC.